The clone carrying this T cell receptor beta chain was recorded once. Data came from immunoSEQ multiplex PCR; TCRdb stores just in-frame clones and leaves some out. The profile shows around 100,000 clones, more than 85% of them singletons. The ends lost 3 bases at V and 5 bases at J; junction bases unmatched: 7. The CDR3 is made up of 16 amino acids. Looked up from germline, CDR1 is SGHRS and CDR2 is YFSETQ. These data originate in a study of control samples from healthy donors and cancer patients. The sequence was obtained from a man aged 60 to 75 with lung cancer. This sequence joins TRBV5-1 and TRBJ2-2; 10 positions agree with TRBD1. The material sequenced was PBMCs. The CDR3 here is CASSSQRTGGTGELFF. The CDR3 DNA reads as TGCGCCAGCAGCTCTCAACGGACAGGGGGAACCGGGGAGCTGTTTTTT.